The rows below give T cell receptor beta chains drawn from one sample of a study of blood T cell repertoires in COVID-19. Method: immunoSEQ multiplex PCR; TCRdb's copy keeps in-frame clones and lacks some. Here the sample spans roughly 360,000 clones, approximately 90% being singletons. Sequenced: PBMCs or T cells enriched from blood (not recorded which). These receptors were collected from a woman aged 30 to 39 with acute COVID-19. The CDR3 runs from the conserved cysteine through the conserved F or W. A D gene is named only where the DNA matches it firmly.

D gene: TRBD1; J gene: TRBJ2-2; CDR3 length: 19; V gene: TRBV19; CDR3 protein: CASLLATPGQGLPTGELFF; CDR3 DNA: TGTGCCAGTCTCCTAGCTACTCCGGGACAGGGACTACCAACCGGGGAGCTGTTTTTT
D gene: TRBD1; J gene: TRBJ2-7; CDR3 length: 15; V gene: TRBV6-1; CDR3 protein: CASSDDRVGSYEQYF; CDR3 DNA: TGTGCCAGCAGTGATGACAGGGTGGGGTCCTACGAGCAGTACTTC
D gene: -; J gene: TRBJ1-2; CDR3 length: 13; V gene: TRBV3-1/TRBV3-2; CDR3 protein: CASSPRVGYGYTF; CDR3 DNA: TGTGCCAGCAGCCCGAGGGTCGGCTATGGCTACACCTTC
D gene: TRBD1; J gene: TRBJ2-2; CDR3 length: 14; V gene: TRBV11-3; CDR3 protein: CASSQQGDTGELFF; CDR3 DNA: TGTGCCAGCAGCCAACAGGGGGACACCGGGGAGCTGTTTTTT
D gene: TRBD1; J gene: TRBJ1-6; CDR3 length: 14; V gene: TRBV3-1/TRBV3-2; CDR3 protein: CASSLQGGGSPLHF; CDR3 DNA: TGTGCCAGCAGTCTACAGGGGGGAGGTTCACCCCTCCACTTT
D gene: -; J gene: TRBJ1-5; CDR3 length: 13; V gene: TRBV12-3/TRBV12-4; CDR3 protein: CASSLSRDQPQHF; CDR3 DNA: TGTGCCAGCAGTTTATCCCGCGATCAGCCCCAGCATTTT
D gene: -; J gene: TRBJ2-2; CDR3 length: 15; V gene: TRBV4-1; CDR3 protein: CASSQAGGGTGELFF; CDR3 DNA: TGCGCCAGCAGCCAAGCAGGGGGAGGCACCGGGGAGCTGTTTTTT
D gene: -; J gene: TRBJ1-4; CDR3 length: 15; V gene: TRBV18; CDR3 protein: CASSPDRLPNEKLFF; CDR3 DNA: TGTGCCAGCTCACCCGACAGGCTCCCTAATGAAAAACTGTTTTTT
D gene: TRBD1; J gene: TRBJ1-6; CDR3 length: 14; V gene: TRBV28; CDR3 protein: CASSLGQRDSPLHF; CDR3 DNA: TGTGCCAGCAGTCTGGGACAGCGGGATTCACCCCTCCACTTT
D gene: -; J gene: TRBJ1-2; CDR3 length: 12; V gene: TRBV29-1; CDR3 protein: CSVDRALYGYTF; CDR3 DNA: TGCAGCGTTGACAGGGCTCTCTATGGCTACACCTTC
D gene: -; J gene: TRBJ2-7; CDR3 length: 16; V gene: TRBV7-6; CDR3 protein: CASSLIQGRSSYEQYF; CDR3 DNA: TGTGCCAGCAGCCTAATACAGGGCAGGAGCTCCTACGAGCAGTACTTC
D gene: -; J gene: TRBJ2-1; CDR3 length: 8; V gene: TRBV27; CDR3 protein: CATTEQFF; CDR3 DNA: TGTGCCACTACGGAGCAGTTCTTC
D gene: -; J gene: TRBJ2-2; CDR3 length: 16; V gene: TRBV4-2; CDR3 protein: CASSQEGGLSTGELFF; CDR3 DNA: TGTGCCAGCAGCCAAGAGGGAGGACTTTCCACCGGGGAGCTGTTTTTT
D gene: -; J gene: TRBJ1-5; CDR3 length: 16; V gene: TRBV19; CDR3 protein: CASRDALQGIGQPQHF; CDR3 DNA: TGTGCCAGTAGGGATGCGTTACAGGGAATCGGACAGCCCCAGCATTTT
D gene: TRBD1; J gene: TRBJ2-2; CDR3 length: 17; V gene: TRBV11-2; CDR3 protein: CASSLMPGGGNTGELFF; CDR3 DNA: TGTGCCAGCAGCTTGATGCCAGGGGGCGGAAACACCGGGGAGCTGTTTTTT
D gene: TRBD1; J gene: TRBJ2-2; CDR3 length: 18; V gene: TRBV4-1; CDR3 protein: CASSLGTGGLTNTGELFF; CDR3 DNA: TGCGCCAGCAGCCTAGGGACAGGGGGCCTGACGAACACCGGGGAGCTGTTTTTT
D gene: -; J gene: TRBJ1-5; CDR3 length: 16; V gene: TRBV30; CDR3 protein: CAWSVRGGEGNQPQHF; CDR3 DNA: TGTGCCTGGAGTGTACGTGGAGGGGAGGGCAATCAGCCCCAGCATTTT
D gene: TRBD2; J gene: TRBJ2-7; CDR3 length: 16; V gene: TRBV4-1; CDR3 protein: CASSPLAGVPHLEQYF; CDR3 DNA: TGCGCCAGCAGCCCACTGGCGGGGGTTCCCCATTTGGAGCAGTACTTC
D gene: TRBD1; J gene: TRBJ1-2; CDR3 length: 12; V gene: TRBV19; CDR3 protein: CASRQGNYGYTF; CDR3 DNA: TGTGCCAGTAGACAGGGGAACTATGGCTACACCTTC
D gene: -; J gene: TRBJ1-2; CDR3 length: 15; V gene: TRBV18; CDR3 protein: CASSPPSGGPYGYTF; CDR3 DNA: TGTGCCAGCTCACCACCGTCCGGGGGTCCGTATGGCTACACCTTC
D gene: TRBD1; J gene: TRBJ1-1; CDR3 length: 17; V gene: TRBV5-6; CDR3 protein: CASSKNRGLVLDTEAFF; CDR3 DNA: TGTGCCAGCAGCAAGAACAGGGGGTTGGTGTTGGACACTGAAGCTTTCTTT
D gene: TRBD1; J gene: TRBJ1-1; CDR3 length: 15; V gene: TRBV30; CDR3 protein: CAWSQAGGADTEAFF; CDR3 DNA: TGTGCCTGGAGTCAAGCAGGGGGCGCAGACACTGAAGCTTTCTTT
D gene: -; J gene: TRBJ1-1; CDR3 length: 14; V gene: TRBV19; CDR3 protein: CASSNPGVSTEAFF; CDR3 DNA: TGTGCCAGTAGTAATCCGGGGGTTAGTACTGAAGCTTTCTTT